The 25 T cell receptor beta chains presented below share a single source sample, sequenced in a study of blood T cell repertoires in COVID-19. Sequenced by immunoSEQ multiplex PCR; TCRdb stores in-frame clones only, minus some. The sample contains fewer than 200,000 clones, approximately 90% of which appear only once. Sequencing used peripheral blood. These TCRs come from a man between 18 and 35 years old with COVID-19, enrolled during active disease.

The chain employs TRBV7-6 and TRBJ2-2; maybe TRBD1 (6 bases). Germline values: CDR1 SGHVS, CDR2 FNYEAQ. The CDR3 consists of 15 residues. The V end lost 2 bases, the J end lost 0 bases, and 7 bases lay between the germline ends. The DNA of the CDR3 is TGTGCCAGCAGCTTAAGGACAGCGAACACCGGGGAGCTGTTTTTT. As protein: CASSLRTANTGELFF.

This chain joins TRBV5-3 and TRBJ1-2; no clear D gene. TRBV5-3 is an ORF, and what it does is uncertain. CDR3 length: 14 residues. Between the trimmed V and J ends, which lost 0 bases and 6 bases, there was a span of 12 bases. CDR3 loop: CARSLVKSPHGYTF. CDR3 DNA sequence: TGTGCCAGAAGCTTGGTAAAGAGCCCTCATGGCTACACCTTC.

The rearrangement uses TRBV23-1 and TRBJ1-5; D is unclear. TRBV23-1 is an ORF, with its function uncertain. This CDR3 comprises 13 residues. Trimming took off 6 bases at V and 5 bases at J, with 11 bases between the two ends. Here the CDR3 reads CASRPESYQPQHF. In DNA, the CDR3 is TGCGCCAGCAGGCCTGAGAGTTATCAGCCCCAGCATTTT.

The chain is built from TRBV11-2 and TRBJ1-3, with 8 bases that match TRBD1. The germline V gene encodes CDR1 SGHAT and CDR2 FQNNGV. The junction had 9 bases not matched to a gene; V was cut back by 5 bases and J by 0 bases. The CDR3 is made up of 17 amino acids. This CDR3 is CASSQTGVPLSGNTIYF. In DNA, the CDR3 is TGTGCCAGCAGCCAGACAGGGGTCCCCCTCTCTGGAAACACCATATATTTT.

The chain employs TRBV11-2 and TRBJ1-5, with D maybe TRBD1 (6 bases). The CDR3 has 15 amino acids. Germline V gene data show CDR1 as SGHAT and CDR2 as FQNNGV. V gave up 2 bases and J gave up 7 bases, with 15 bases separating them. DNA of the CDR3: TGTGCCAGCAGCTTAATCGGGGGGGCCGGGCAGCCCCAGCATTTT. Its protein is CASSLIGGAGQPQHF.

This sequence joins TRBV6-5 and TRBJ2-2; a weak D match, TRBD1 (6 bases). CDR1 and CDR2 from the germline V gene are MNHEY and SVGAGI. V shed 6 bases and J shed 1 base, with 9 bases lying between them. The CDR3 extends over 14 amino acids. The DNA of the CDR3 is TGTGCCAGCAGGCCGGGACAGAACACCGGGGAGCTGTTTTTT. Translating it yields CASRPGQNTGELFF.

The rearrangement uses TRBV9 and TRBJ2-7; 8 bases line up with TRBD1. Germline CDR1 SGDLS, CDR2 YYNGEE. The CDR3 loop spans 16 amino acids. The junction had 11 bases not matched to a gene; V was cut back by 4 bases and J by 2 bases. The CDR3 region is CASSSGIGQGPYEQYF. The CDR3 DNA sequence: TGTGCCAGCAGCTCAGGTATTGGACAGGGCCCCTACGAGCAGTACTTC.

The rearrangement links TRBV18 to TRBJ2-7; 9 bases fit TRBD2. The CDR3 is 21 residues long. CDR1 is KGHSH and CDR2 is LQKENI in the germline V gene. Germline trimming cut 0 bases from V and 4 bases from J; bases unmatched to any gene: 22. In nucleotides, the CDR3 is TGTGCCAGCTCACCACCGAGGGTCCCAAACGGCGCTAGCGGGAAGCTGTACGAGCAGTACTTC. Protein sequence: CASSPPRVPNGASGKLYEQYF. Full variable domain (rest looked up from reference TRBV18 and TRBJ2-7): NAGVMQNPRHLVRRRGQEARLRCSPMKGHSHVYWYRQLPEEGLKFMVYLQKENIIDESGMPKERFSAEFPKEGPSILRIQQVVRGDSAAYFCASSPPRVPNGASGKLYEQYFGPGTRLTVT.

The chain carries TRBV9 and TRBJ2-7; D gene uncertain. CDR3 length: 11 residues. CDR1 is SGDLS and CDR2 is YYNGEE in the germline V gene. Trimming left V 3 bases short and J 4 bases short, with 5 bases between. CDR3 loop: CASSGTYEQYF. For the CDR3, the DNA is TGTGCCAGCAGCGGAACTTACGAGCAGTACTTC.

V usage is TRBV9 and J usage is TRBJ2-1, with 7 bases matching TRBD1. The trim removed 1 base at V and 7 bases at J, leaving 2 bases unmatched. CDR1 SGDLS and CDR2 YYNGEE come from the germline V gene. The CDR3 is made up of 13 amino acids. The CDR3 here is CASSVKGANEQFF. CDR3 DNA sequence: TGTGCCAGCAGCGTAAAGGGGGCAAATGAGCAGTTCTTC.

The chain links TRBV7-9 to TRBJ2-1, with 8 positions matching TRBD2. The V and J ends lost 4 bases and 1 base, in that order; junction bases with no gene match: 3. This CDR3 region has 15 residues. Germline values: CDR1 SEHNR, CDR2 FQNEAQ (reference sequence). CDR3 in DNA: TGTGCCAGCAGCTCGACTAGCGCATCCTACAATGAGCAGTTCTTC. Encoded protein: CASSSTSASYNEQFF.

V is TRBV9 and J is TRBJ1-2; possible D gene TRBD1, 5 bases. Germline V CDR1 and CDR2: SGDLS, YYNGEE. The V gene lost 3 bases and the J gene lost 5 bases, with 8 bases spanning the gap. The CDR3 loop spans 12 amino acids. The CDR3 DNA is TGTGCCAGCAGCGCGGGGGTATATGGCTACACCTTC. Amino acids: CASSAGVYGYTF.

CDR3 sequence (DNA): TGTGCCAGCAGTTCGCCGGGACACTTTTACGAGCAGTACTTC. Protein: CASSSPGHFYEQYF. The chain employs TRBV27 and TRBJ2-7; D perhaps matches TRBD1 (6 bases). The germline CDR1 and CDR2 sequences are MNHEY and SMNVEV (reference sequence). V was shortened by 4 bases and J by 4 bases, with 14 bases between the two germline ends. The CDR3 covers 14 residues.

The chain recombines TRBV4-3 with TRBJ2-5; D possibly corresponds to TRBD2 (6 bases). In germline, CDR1 is LGHNA, CDR2 YSLEER. Trimming removed 1 base from V and 5 bases from J, with 14 bases in between. The CDR3 is 15 amino acids. CDR3 sequence (DNA): TGCGCCAGCAGCCAAGGTTTAAGGGCGGGGGAGACCCAGTACTTC. Its translation: CASSQGLRAGETQYF.

The chain carries TRBV5-8 and TRBJ2-5, with D maybe TRBD2 (5 bases). CDR1 is SGHTS and CDR2 is YDEGEE in the germline V gene. The V end was cut by 0 bases, the J end by 2 bases, with 11 bases between. The CDR3 runs 15 residues. CDR3 sequence reads: CASSLGLRSQETQYF. The CDR3 DNA reads as TGTGCCAGCAGCTTGGGACTACGGAGTCAAGAGACCCAGTACTTC.

The rearrangement uses TRBV4-3 and TRBJ2-1, with TRBD2 matching over 7 bases. CDR1 is LGHNA and CDR2 is YSLEER in the germline V gene. The V segment lost 0 bases and the J segment 7 bases; nucleotides outside the gene matches: 3. The CDR3 extends over 14 amino acids. The CDR3: CASSQDLGRNEQFF. CDR3 DNA sequence: TGCGCCAGCAGCCAAGATCTCGGGAGGAATGAGCAGTTCTTC.

This chain links TRBV29-1 with TRBJ2-3, with 7 positions matching TRBD2. The CDR3 has 14 amino acids. Germline V gene lookup returns CDR1 SQVTM and CDR2 ANQGSEA. The V gene end was trimmed by 6 bases and the J gene end by 3 bases; junction bases not matched to a gene: 9. The CDR3 loop reads CSVFREVGTDTQYF. Written as DNA, the CDR3 is TGCAGCGTCTTTCGGGAGGTTGGTACAGATACGCAGTATTTT.

This chain joins TRBV6-1 and TRBJ1-2; D gene unclear. The length of the CDR3 is 17 residues. Germline CDR1 and CDR2: MNHNS and SASEGT. V lost 4 bases to trimming and J lost 4 bases, with 22 bases between them. The CDR3 nucleotides read TGTGCCAGCAGTGCCACGGGAGCCGCTTTACCTTCCTATGGCTACACCTTC. This codes for CASSATGAALPSYGYTF.

The chain couples TRBV28 to TRBJ1-2; 8 positions agree with TRBD1. Germline V gives CDR1 MDHEN, CDR2 SYDVKM. The CDR3 sequence is 14 residues long. The V gene end was trimmed by 4 bases and the J gene end by 8 bases; junction bases not matched to a gene: 9. This CDR3 is CASSSGQGVGGYTF. DNA for the CDR3: TGTGCCAGCAGTTCCGGACAGGGTGTGGGGGGCTACACCTTC.

V gene TRBV6-5 combines with J gene TRBJ1-5; TRBD1 matches 10 bases. V lost 6 bases, J lost 5 bases, and 7 bases stayed unmatched. CDR3 length: 15 amino acids. Germline CDR1 is MNHEY and CDR2 is SVGAGI. CDR3: CASRPGQGSHQPQHF. As DNA, the CDR3 is TGTGCCAGCAGGCCGGGACAGGGGTCCCATCAGCCCCAGCATTTT.

This clone has just one count. The chain recombines TRBV13 with TRBJ2-5; 7 bases are a match to TRBD1. CDR1 and CDR2 (germline): PRHDT, FYEKMQ (reference sequence). This CDR3 region has 13 residues. V was clipped by 5 bases and J by 2 bases; unmatched bases: 2. CDR3: CASSVGQQETQYF. The CDR3 coding sequence is TGTGCCAGCAGCGTGGGACAGCAAGAGACCCAGTACTTC.

The genes are TRBV10-3 and TRBJ2-7; TRBD2 matches at 8 bases. CDR3 length equals 13 residues. Germline V gives CDR1 ENHRY, CDR2 SYGVKD. With V trimmed by 6 bases and J by 3 bases, 4 bases remained unmatched. The CDR3 DNA reads as TGTGCCATCAGGGGACTAGGTAACTACGAGCAGTACTTC. Its protein is CAIRGLGNYEQYF.

The rearrangement uses TRBV19 and TRBJ2-7; D perhaps matches TRBD2 (6 bases). With 5 bases removed from V and 0 bases from J, the gap between germline ends came to 17 bases. Germline assignment: CDR1 LNHDA and CDR2 SQIVND (reference sequence). The CDR3 consists of 16 residues. CDR3 sequence reads: CASSSDSGPSSYEQYF. CDR3 coding DNA: TGTGCCAGTAGTTCCGATAGCGGACCGAGCTCCTACGAGCAGTACTTC.

This clone appeared a single time. The rearrangement links TRBV7-9 to TRBJ2-2; 9 bases are a match to TRBD1. The germline V gene encodes CDR1 SEHNR and CDR2 FQNEAQ (reference sequence). This CDR3 is built from 16 residues. The J segment lost 4 bases and the V segment lost 2 bases, leaving 5 bases of the junction unmatched. This chain's CDR3 is CASSLLGQGGTGELFF. Here the CDR3 DNA reads TGTGCCAGCAGCTTACTGGGACAGGGTGGCACCGGGGAGCTGTTTTTT.

This sequence joins TRBV7-9 and TRBJ2-2; 10 bases fit TRBD2. Germline loops: CDR1 SEHNR, CDR2 FQNEAQ (reference sequence). The CDR3 has 15 residues. V lost 1 base to trimming and J lost 6 bases; unmatched junction nucleotides: 2. CDR3 nucleotide sequence: TGTGCCAGCAGCTTAGAAGGACTAGCGGCCGGGGAGCTGTTTTTT. Translating gives CASSLEGLAAGELFF.